This TCR beta chain was sequenced during a study of OX40 agonist ivuxolimab in advanced cancers. General study results and limits: The 0.1-3.0 mg/kg partial responders had among the lowest clonal expansion.

The method was immunoSEQ multiplex PCR; TCRdb's version includes in-frame clones alone and lacks a portion of them. This sample has some 40,000 clones; 70% to 90% occur once, and the top ten carry roughly 40%. Regarding this clone: Its target is unknown.

The length of the CDR3 is 15 residues. Germline V CDR1 and CDR2: SNHLY, FYNNEI. J gave up 3 bases and V 6 bases, and 5 bases lay outside the gene matches. This specimen was CD4+ or CD8+ T cells sorted from blood, taken in a trial of the OX40 agonist ivuxolimab. The J gene is TRBJ2-2, the V gene TRBV2, with 9 bases matching TRBD1. The clonotype was recovered from an adult with an advanced solid tumor such as melanoma, head and neck, liver or kidney cancer. The CDR3 sequence is CASRSGTGYTGELFF. The CDR3 nucleotides read TGTGCCAGCAGATCCGGGACAGGGTACACCGGGGAGCTGTTTTTT.